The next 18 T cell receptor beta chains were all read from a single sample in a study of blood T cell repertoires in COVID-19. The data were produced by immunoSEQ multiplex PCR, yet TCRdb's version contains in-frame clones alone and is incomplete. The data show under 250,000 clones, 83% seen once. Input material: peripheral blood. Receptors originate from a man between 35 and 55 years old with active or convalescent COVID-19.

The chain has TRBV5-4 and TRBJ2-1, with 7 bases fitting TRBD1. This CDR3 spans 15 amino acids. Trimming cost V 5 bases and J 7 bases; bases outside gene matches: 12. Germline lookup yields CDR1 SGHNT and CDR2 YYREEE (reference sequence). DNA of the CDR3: TGTGCCAGCAGAAACCGACAGGGAATTGGAAATGAGCAGTTCTTC. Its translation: CASRNRQGIGNEQFF.

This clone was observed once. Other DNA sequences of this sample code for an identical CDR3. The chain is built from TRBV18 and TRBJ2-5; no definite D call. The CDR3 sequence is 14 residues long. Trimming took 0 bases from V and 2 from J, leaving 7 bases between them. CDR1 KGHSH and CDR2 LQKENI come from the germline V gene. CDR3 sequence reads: CASSPPSLQETQYF. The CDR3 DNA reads TGTGCCAGCTCACCACCTAGCCTTCAAGAGACCCAGTACTTC.

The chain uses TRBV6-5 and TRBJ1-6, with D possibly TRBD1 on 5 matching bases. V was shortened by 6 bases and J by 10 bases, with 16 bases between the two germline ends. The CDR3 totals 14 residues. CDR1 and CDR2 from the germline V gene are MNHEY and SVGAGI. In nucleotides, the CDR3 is TGTGCCAGCAGCTCTGTTAGTCGGGGGTCACCCCTCCACTTT. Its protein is CASSSVSRGSPLHF.

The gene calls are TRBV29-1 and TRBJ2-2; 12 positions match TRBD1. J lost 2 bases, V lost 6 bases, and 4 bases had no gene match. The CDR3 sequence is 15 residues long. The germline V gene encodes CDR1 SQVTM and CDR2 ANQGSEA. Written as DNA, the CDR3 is TGCAGCGTGGGGGGACAGGGGGCAAACACCGGGGAGCTGTTTTTT. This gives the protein CSVGGQGANTGELFF.

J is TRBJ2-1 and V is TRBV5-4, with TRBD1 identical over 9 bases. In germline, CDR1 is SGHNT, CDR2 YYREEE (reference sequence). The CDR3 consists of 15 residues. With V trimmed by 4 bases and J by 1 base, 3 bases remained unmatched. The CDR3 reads CASSGGTGSYNEQFF. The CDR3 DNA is TGTGCCAGCAGCGGGGGGACAGGGTCCTACAATGAGCAGTTCTTC.

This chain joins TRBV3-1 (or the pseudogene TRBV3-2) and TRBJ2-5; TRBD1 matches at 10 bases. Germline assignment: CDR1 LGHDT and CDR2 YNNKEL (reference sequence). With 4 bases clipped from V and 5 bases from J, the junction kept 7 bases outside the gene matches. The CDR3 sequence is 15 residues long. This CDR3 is CASSLGQGVRETQYF. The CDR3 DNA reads TGTGCCAGCAGCCTTGGACAGGGGGTTAGGGAGACCCAGTACTTC.

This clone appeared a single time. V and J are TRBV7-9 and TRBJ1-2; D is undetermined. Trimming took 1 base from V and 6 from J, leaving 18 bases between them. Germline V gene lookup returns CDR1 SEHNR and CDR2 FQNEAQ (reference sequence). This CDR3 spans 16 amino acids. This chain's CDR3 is CASSLVLLVSGDGYTF. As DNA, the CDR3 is TGTGCCAGCAGCTTAGTCCTCTTAGTTTCCGGTGATGGCTACACCTTC.

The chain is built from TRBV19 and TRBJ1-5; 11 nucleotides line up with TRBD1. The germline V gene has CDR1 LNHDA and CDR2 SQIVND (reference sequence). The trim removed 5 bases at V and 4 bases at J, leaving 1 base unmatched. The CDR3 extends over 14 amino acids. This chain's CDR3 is CASSGQGANQPQHF. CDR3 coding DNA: TGTGCCAGTAGTGGACAGGGGGCGAATCAGCCCCAGCATTTT.

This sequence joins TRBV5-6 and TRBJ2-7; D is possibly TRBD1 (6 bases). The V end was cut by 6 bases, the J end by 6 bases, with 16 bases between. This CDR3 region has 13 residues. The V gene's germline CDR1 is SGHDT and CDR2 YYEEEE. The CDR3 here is CASTAGVAPEQYF. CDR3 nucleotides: TGTGCCAGCACCGCAGGGGTCGCCCCCGAGCAGTACTTC.

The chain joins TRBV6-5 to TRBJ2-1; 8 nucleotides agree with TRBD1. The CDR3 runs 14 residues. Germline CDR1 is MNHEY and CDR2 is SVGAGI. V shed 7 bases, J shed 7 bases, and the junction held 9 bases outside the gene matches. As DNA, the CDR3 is TGTGCCAGCATCCGTGGACAGGGATCGAATGAGCAGTTCTTC. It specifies CASIRGQGSNEQFF.

This CDR3 is CASRWTGQNTEAFF. CDR3 sequence (DNA): TGTGCCAGCAGGTGGACAGGGCAGAACACTGAAGCTTTCTTT. This chain links TRBV2 with TRBJ1-1; 8 nucleotides line up with TRBD1. V dropped 6 bases and J dropped 1; count of bases not matched to a gene: 4. The CDR3 sequence is 14 residues long. The germline CDR1 and CDR2 sequences are SNHLY and FYNNEI.

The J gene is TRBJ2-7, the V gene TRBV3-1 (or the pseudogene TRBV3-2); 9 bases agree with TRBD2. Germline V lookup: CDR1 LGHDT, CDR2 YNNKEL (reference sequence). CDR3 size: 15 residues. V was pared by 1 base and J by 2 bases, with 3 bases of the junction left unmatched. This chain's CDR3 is CASSQASGVTYEQYF. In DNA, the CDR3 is TGTGCCAGCAGCCAAGCTAGCGGGGTGACCTACGAGCAGTACTTC.

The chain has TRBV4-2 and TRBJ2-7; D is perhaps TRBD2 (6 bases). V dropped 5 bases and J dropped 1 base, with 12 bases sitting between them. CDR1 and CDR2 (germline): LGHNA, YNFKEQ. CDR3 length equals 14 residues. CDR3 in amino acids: CASSSTSVSYEQYF. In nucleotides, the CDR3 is TGTGCCAGCAGCTCGACTAGTGTATCCTACGAGCAGTACTTC.

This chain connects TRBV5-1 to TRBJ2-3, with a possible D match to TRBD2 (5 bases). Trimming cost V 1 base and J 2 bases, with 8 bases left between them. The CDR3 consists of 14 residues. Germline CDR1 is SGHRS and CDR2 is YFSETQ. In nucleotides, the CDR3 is TGCGCCAGCAGCTTGTTGGACTTCACAGATACGCAGTATTTT. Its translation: CASSLLDFTDTQYF.

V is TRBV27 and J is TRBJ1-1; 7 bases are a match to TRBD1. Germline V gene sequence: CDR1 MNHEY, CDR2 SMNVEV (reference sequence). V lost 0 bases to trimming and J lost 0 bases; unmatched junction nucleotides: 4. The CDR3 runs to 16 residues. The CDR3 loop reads CASSLSGQSLNTEAFF. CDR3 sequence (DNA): TGTGCCAGCAGTTTATCGGGACAGAGCTTGAACACTGAAGCTTTCTTT.

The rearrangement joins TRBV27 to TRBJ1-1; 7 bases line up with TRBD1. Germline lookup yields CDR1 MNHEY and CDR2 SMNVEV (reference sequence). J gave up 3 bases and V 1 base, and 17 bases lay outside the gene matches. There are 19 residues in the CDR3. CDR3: CASSLLVGRGLRRDTEAFF. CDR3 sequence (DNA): TGTGCCAGCAGTTTATTGGTCGGGAGGGGGCTTAGGAGGGACACTGAAGCTTTCTTT.

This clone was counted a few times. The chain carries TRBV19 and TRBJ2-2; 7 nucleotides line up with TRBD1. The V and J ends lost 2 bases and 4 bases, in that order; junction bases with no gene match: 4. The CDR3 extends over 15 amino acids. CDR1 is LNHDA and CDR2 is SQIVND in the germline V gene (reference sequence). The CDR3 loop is CASSISPGGTGELFF. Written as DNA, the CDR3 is TGTGCCAGTAGTATAAGCCCAGGGGGCACCGGGGAGCTGTTTTTT.

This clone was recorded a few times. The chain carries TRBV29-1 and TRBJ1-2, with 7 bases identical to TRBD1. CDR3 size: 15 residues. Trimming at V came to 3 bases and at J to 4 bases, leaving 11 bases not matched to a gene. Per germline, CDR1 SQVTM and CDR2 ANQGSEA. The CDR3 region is CSVDSGRGTIYGYTF. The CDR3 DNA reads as TGCAGCGTTGACAGCGGCAGGGGGACCATCTATGGCTACACCTTC.